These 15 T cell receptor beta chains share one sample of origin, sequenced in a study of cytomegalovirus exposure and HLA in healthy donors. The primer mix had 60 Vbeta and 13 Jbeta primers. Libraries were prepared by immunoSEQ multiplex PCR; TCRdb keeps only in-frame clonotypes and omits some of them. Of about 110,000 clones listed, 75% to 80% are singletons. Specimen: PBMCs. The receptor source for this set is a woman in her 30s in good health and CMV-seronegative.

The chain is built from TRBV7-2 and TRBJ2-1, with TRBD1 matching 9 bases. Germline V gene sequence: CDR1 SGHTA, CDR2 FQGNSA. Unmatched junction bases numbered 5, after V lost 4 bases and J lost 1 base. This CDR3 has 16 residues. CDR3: CASSSPGTGSYNEQFF. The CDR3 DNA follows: TGTGCCAGCAGCTCCCCGGGGACAGGGTCCTACAATGAGCAGTTCTTC. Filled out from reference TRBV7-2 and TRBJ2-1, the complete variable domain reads GAGVSQSPSNKVTEKGKDVELRCDPISGHTALYWYRQSLGQGLEFLIYFQGNSAPDKSGLPSDRFSAERTGGSVSTLTIQRTQQEDSAVYLCASSSPGTGSYNEQFFGPGTRLTVL.

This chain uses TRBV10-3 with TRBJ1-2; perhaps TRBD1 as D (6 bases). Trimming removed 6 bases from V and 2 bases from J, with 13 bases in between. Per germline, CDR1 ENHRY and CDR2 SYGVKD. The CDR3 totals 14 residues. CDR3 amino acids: CAIRAGTTNYGYTF. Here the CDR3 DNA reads TGTGCCATCAGGGCCGGGACAACCAACTATGGCTACACCTTC.

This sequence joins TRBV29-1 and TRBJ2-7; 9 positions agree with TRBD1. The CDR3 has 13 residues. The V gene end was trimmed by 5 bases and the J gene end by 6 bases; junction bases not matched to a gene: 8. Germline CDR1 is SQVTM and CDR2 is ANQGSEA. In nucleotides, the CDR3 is TGCAGCGTTCGGACAGGGGCTGGGAGCGAGCAGTACTTC. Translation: CSVRTGAGSEQYF.

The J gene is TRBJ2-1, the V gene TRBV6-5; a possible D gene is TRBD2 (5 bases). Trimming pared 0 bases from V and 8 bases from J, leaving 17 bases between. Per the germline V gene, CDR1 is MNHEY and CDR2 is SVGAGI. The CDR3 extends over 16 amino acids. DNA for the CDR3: TGTGCCAGCAGTTACTCGAATCGGGGTCAGTACCATGAGCAGTTCTTC. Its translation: CASSYSNRGQYHEQFF.

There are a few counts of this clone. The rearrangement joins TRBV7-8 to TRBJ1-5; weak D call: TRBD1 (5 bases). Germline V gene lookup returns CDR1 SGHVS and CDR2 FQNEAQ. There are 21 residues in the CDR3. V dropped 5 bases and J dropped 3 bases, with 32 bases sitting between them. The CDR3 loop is CASSPLRYGQGAGVFNQPQHF. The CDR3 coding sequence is TGTGCCAGCAGCCCGCTCCGCTACGGCCAAGGGGCGGGGGTTTTCAATCAGCCCCAGCATTTT.

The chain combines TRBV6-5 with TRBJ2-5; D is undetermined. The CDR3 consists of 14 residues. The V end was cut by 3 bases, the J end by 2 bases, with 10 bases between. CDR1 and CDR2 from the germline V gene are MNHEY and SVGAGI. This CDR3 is CASSYTSEQETQYF. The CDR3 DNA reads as TGTGCCAGCAGTTATACTTCTGAACAAGAGACCCAGTACTTC.

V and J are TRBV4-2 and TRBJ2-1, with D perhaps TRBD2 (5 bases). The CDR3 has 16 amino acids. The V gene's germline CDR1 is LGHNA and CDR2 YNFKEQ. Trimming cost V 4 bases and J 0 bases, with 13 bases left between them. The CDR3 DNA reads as TGTGCCAGCAGCCGCCGTGTCCGGGACTCCTACAATGAGCAGTTCTTC. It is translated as CASSRRVRDSYNEQFF.

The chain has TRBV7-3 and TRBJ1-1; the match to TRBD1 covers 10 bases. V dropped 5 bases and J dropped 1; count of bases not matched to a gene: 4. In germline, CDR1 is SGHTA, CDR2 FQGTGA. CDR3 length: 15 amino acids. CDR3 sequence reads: CASSHRQGANTEAFF. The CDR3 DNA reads TGTGCCAGCAGCCATCGACAGGGGGCGAACACTGAAGCTTTCTTT.

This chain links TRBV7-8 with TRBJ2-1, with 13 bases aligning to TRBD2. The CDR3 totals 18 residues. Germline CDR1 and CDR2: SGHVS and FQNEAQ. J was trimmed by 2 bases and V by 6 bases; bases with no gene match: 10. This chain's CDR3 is CASRRGLAGIPTYNEQFF. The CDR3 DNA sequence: TGTGCCAGCAGACGGGGACTAGCGGGGATCCCCACCTACAATGAGCAGTTCTTC. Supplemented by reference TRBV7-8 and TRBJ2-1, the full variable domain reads GAGVSQSPRYKVAKRGQDVALRCDPISGHVSLFWYQQALGQGPEFLTYFQNEAQLDKSGLPSDRFFAERPEGSVSTLKIQRTQQEDSAVYLCASRRGLAGIPTYNEQFFGPGTRLTVL.

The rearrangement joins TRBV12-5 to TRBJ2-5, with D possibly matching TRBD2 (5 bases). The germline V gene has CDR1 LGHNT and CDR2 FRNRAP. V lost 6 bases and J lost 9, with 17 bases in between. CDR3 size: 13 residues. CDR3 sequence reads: CASGRTVGRPQYF. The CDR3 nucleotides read TGTGCTAGTGGCAGGACGGTGGGGAGACCCCAGTACTTC.

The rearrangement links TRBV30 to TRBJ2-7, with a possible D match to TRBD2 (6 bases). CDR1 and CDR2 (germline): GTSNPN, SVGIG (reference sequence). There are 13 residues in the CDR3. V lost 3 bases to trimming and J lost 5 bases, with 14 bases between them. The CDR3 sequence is CAWSNGGYDEQYF. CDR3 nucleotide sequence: TGTGCCTGGAGCAACGGAGGGTACGACGAGCAGTACTTC.

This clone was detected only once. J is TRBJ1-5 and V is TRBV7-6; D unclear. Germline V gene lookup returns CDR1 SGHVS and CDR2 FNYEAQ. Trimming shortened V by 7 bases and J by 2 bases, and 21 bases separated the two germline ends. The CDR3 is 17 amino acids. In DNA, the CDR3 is TGTGCCAGCACCCTTAATATTCCGGGGAGCGGCAATCAGCCCCAGCATTTT. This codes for CASTLNIPGSGNQPQHF.

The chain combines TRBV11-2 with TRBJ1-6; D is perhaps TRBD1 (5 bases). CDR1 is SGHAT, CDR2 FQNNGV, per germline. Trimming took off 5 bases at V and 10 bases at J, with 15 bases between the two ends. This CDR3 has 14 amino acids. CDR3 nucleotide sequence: TGTGCCAGCAGCCCCGGGACTTTGGGATCACCCCTCCACTTT. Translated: CASSPGTLGSPLHF.

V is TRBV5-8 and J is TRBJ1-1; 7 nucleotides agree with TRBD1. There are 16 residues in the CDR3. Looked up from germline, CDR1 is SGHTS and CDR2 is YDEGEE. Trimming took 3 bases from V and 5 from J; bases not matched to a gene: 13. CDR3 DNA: TGTGCCAGCAGCTCCTTTCTAGGGGCAGGGGGGACTGAAGCTTTCTTT. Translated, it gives CASSSFLGAGGTEAFF.

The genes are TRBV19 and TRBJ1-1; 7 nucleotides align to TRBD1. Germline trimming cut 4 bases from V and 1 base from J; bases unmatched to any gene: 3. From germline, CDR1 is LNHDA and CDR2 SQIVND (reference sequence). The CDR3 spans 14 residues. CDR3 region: CASSTGDRNTEAFF. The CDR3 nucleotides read TGTGCCAGTAGTACGGGGGACAGGAACACTGAAGCTTTCTTT.